A single sample gave rise to the 17 T cell receptor beta chains below, sequenced in a study of T-cell reconstitution after alpha-beta-depleted transplantation in children. Preparing the TCRbeta library involved the use of unique molecular identifiers. A single record per CDR3 protein comes from TCRdb applying MiXCR to the PCR reads. The data hold about 58,000 distinct CDR3 sequences, with approximately 43% observed a single time. This sample comprised PBMCs, mostly from graft donor cells, obtained 360 days after TCRalphabeta/CD19-depleted stem cell transplant. These TCRs come from a male patient between 5 and 17 years old who had a stem cell transplant for acute lymphoblastic leukemia, so the T cells may come from the graft donor.

The chain couples TRBV12-3 or TRBV12-4 to TRBJ2-1, with D possibly matching TRBD2 (9 bases). The CDR3 consists of 16 residues. V lost 6 bases and J lost 4, with 19 bases in between. The CDR3 here is CASSSRGRGGYNEQFF. CDR3 in DNA: TGTGCCAGCAGCTCCAGGGGGCGGGGGGGATACAATGAGCAGTTCTTC.

This clonotype was seen ten or more times. The chain recombines TRBV7-3 with TRBJ2-7; D unresolved. The CDR3 loop spans 14 amino acids. CDR1 and CDR2 from the germline V gene are SGHTA and FQGTGA. V was clipped by 6 bases and J by 9 bases, with 21 bases between them. The CDR3 region is CASRKDATSGGQYF. As DNA, the CDR3 is TGTGCCAGCAGGAAGGACGCTACGAGTGGTGGGCAGTACTTC.

At least ten counts were recorded for this clonotype. The chain couples TRBV28 to TRBJ2-7; no definite D call. Deletions cut 6 bases from V and 4 bases from J, with 7 bases between. The CDR3 loop spans 11 amino acids. Germline V gene sequence: CDR1 MDHEN, CDR2 SYDVKM. The CDR3 bases are TGTGCCAGCAGCTTAGGGTACGAGCAGTACTTC. Translated: CASSLGYEQYF.

The gene calls are TRBV29-1 and TRBJ2-2; D possibly matches TRBD1 or TRBD2 (6 bases each). This CDR3 comprises 15 residues. Germline values: CDR1 SQVTM, CDR2 ANQGSEA. Trimming removed 0 bases from V and 3 bases from J, with 11 bases in between. The CDR3 sequence is CSVEDWRGDTGELFF. The CDR3 bases are TGCAGCGTTGAAGATTGGAGGGGGGACACCGGGGAGCTGTTTTTT.

This clonotype was seen a handful of times. The chain uses TRBV20-1 and TRBJ1-1; perhaps TRBD1 as D (6 bases). The V gene's germline CDR1 is DFQATT and CDR2 SNEGSKA (reference sequence). The CDR3 spans 13 residues. As DNA, the CDR3 is TGCACCCCGGGCGGGGGGCAAGGCACTGAAGCTTTCTTT. It is translated as CTPGGGQGTEAFF.

The V call is TRBV20-1, the J call TRBJ2-7; D perhaps matches TRBD1 (6 bases). V gave up 6 bases and J gave up 0 bases, with 9 bases separating them. This CDR3 spans 12 amino acids. CDR1 and CDR2 from the germline V gene are DFQATT and SNEGSKA (reference sequence). The CDR3 protein is CSAPDSSYEQYF. DNA for the CDR3: TGCAGTGCCCCGGACAGCTCCTACGAGCAGTACTTC.

The chain combines TRBV7-9 with TRBJ2-1; TRBD1 or TRBD2 may be the D gene (6 bases each). Germline loops: CDR1 SEHNR, CDR2 FQNEAQ (reference sequence). CDR3 length equals 15 residues. The ends were cut back, 5 bases at V and 6 bases at J, with 17 bases in the middle. CDR3 sequence (DNA): TGTGCCAGCAGCCGGGGGCTCCCTCGCGGCAATGAGCAGTTCTTC. The encoded protein is CASSRGLPRGNEQFF.

This clonotype was seen more than once but under ten times. This chain links TRBV5-1 with TRBJ2-5; TRBD2 matches at 9 bases. Germline V gene sequence: CDR1 SGHRS, CDR2 YFSETQ. J lost 3 bases, V lost 0 bases, and 3 bases had no gene match. The CDR3 is 15 amino acids. DNA of the CDR3: TGCGCCAGCAGCTTGGCCGGGACTAGCAAAGAGACCCAGTACTTC. Its translation is CASSLAGTSKETQYF. Together with reference TRBV5-1 and TRBJ2-5, the CDR3 gives the full variable domain: KAGVTQTPRYLIKTRGQQVTLSCSPISGHRSVSWYQQTPGQGLQFLFEYFSETQRNKGNFPGRFSGRQFSNSRSEMNVSTLELGDSALYLCASSLAGTSKETQYFGPGTRLLVL.

This chain connects TRBV29-1 to TRBJ2-7; 11 nucleotides line up with TRBD2. V shed 7 bases, J shed 0 bases, and the junction held 5 bases outside the gene matches. The CDR3 consists of 14 residues. CDR1 and CDR2 (germline): SQVTM, ANQGSEA. In DNA, the CDR3 is TGCAGCGCCACTAGCGGGAGAAGCTCCTACGAGCAGTACTTC. Its translation is CSATSGRSSYEQYF.

This clonotype showed up just a few times. The DNA of the CDR3 is TGTGCCAGCAGCCCGCTAGGAAGGACGGCCCAAGAGACCCAGTACTTC. Translation gives CASSPLGRTAQETQYF. The rearrangement uses TRBV7-9 and TRBJ2-5, with D unresolved. This CDR3 comprises 16 residues. Trimming shortened V by 5 bases and J by 1 base, and 17 bases separated the two germline ends. CDR1 and CDR2 (germline): SEHNR, FQNEAQ (reference sequence).

The gene calls are TRBV20-1 and TRBJ1-5, with D perhaps matching TRBD1 (5 bases). This CDR3 spans 16 amino acids. Trimming left V 3 bases short and J 3 bases short, with 18 bases between. Germline V gene sequence: CDR1 DFQATT, CDR2 SNEGSKA (reference sequence). CDR3 DNA: TGCAGTGCTAGGACAGCGCGGGAATATATCAATCAGCCCCAGCATTTT. It translates to CSARTAREYINQPQHF.

There are a few counts of this clonotype. The chain joins TRBV7-9 to TRBJ2-3; possibly TRBD1 for D (5 bases). Germline CDR1 SEHNR, CDR2 FQNEAQ (reference sequence). The CDR3 runs to 13 residues. The germline V and J ends were trimmed by 2 bases and 6 bases, with 9 bases remaining between them. DNA for the CDR3: TGTGCCAGCAGCTTAAACTGGGGCGATACGCAGTATTTT. Translating it yields CASSLNWGDTQYF.

The rearrangement links TRBV29-1 to TRBJ2-7; D perhaps matches TRBD2 (5 bases). The ends were cut back, 2 bases at V and 0 bases at J, with 11 bases in the middle. There are 14 residues in the CDR3. Looked up from germline, CDR1 is SQVTM and CDR2 is ANQGSEA. CDR3 residues: CSVELRTSSYEQYF. CDR3 nucleotides: TGCAGCGTTGAATTAAGAACTAGCTCCTACGAGCAGTACTTC.

The CDR3 bases are TGTGCCAGCAGCGTAGAGGCGGGGCCAGATACGCAGTATTTT. Translated, it gives CASSVEAGPDTQYF. J is TRBJ2-3 and V is TRBV9; tentatively, D is TRBD2 (6 bases). Germline V gene data show CDR1 as SGDLS and CDR2 as YYNGEE. Between the trimmed V and J ends, which lost 0 bases and 4 bases, there was a span of 9 bases. This CDR3 comprises 14 residues.

A few counts support this clonotype. This chain uses TRBV12-3 or TRBV12-4 with TRBJ1-4; D call uncertain. V was pared by 2 bases and J by 1 base, with 11 bases between. The CDR3 sequence is 16 residues long. CDR3 in DNA: TGTGCCAGCAGTTTAAGTTTAGGCCAAACTAATGAAAAACTGTTTTTT. The encoded protein is CASSLSLGQTNEKLFF.

The chain employs TRBV11-2 and TRBJ2-7; 8 bases align to TRBD1. Germline CDR1 is SGHAT and CDR2 is FQNNGV. This CDR3 has 12 amino acids. Trimming at V came to 2 bases and at J to 8 bases, leaving 2 bases not matched to a gene. CDR3 amino acids: CASSLPGGQQYF. CDR3 coding DNA: TGTGCCAGCAGCTTACCAGGGGGCCAGCAGTACTTC.

The J gene is TRBJ1-5, the V gene TRBV7-9, with D perhaps matching TRBD1 (5 bases). V shed 5 bases and J shed 4 bases, with 12 bases lying between them. This CDR3 contains 14 residues. The germline CDR1 and CDR2 sequences are SEHNR and FQNEAQ (reference sequence). The CDR3 region has the DNA TGTGCCAGCAGCCTCCGGGACGAAAATCAGCCCCAGCATTTT. Amino acid sequence: CASSLRDENQPQHF.